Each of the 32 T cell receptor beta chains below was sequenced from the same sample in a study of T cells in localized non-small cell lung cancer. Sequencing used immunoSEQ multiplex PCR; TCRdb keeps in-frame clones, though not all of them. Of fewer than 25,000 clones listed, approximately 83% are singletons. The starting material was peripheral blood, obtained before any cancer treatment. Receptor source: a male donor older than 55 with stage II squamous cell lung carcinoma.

CDR3 DNA: TGTGCCAGCAGCGTAGGGAGTGGGGGCCTAGGTTGGGAGACCCAGTACTTC. It specifies CASSVGSGGLGWETQYF. The V and J genes are TRBV9 and TRBJ2-5, with D maybe TRBD1 (6 bases). V dropped 0 bases and J dropped 5 bases, with 20 bases sitting between them. Germline-derived CDR1 and CDR2 are SGDLS and YYNGEE. The CDR3 runs to 17 residues.

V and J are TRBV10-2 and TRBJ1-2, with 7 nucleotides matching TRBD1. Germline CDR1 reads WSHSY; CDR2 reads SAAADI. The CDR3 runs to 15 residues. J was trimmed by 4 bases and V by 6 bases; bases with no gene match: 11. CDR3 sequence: CASSPDRVISYGYTF. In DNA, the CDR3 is TGCGCCAGCAGCCCCGACAGGGTGATATCCTATGGCTACACCTTC.

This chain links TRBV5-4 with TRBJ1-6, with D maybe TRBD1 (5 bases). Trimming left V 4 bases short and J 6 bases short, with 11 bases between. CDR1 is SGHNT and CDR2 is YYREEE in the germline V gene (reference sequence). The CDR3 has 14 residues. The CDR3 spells CASSISGINSPLHF. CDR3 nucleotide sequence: TGTGCCAGCAGCATTTCAGGGATTAATTCACCCCTCCACTTT.

The CDR3 spells CASTFGQASTDTQYF. The CDR3 coding sequence is TGTGCCAGCACCTTCGGACAGGCGAGCACAGATACGCAGTATTTT. This rearrangement joins TRBV6-5 to TRBJ2-3, with TRBD1 matching over 7 bases. The CDR3 is 15 residues long. V dropped 7 bases and J dropped 0; count of bases not matched to a gene: 7. Germline V gene data show CDR1 as MNHEY and CDR2 as SVGAGI.

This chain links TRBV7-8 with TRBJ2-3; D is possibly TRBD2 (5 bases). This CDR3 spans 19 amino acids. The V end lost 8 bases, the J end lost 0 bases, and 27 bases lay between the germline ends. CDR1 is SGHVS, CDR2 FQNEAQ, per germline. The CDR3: CASRLPRVARLTSTDTQYF. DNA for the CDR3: TGTGCCAGCCGCCTCCCCCGGGTCGCGAGACTAACTAGCACAGATACGCAGTATTTT.

CDR3 region: CASTSGDEQYF. CDR3 sequence (DNA): TGTGCCAGCACTTCGGGTGATGAGCAGTACTTC. The V call is TRBV7-9, the J call TRBJ2-7; D not resolved. The V end lost 7 bases, the J end lost 7 bases, and 11 bases lay between the germline ends. The CDR3 loop spans 11 amino acids. The V gene's germline CDR1 is SEHNR and CDR2 FQNEAQ (reference sequence).

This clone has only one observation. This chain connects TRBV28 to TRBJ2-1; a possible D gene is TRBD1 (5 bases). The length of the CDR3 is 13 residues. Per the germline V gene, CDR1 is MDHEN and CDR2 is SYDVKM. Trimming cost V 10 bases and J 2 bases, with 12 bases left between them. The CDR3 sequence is CATTTAPYNEQFF. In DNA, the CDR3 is TGTGCCACAACGACAGCTCCCTACAATGAGCAGTTCTTC. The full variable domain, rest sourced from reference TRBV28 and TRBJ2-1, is DVKVTQSSRYLVKRTGEKVFLECVQDMDHENMFWYRQDPGLGLRLIYFSYDVKMKEKGDIPEGYSVSREKKERFSLILESASTNQTSMYLCATTTAPYNEQFFGPGTRLTVL.

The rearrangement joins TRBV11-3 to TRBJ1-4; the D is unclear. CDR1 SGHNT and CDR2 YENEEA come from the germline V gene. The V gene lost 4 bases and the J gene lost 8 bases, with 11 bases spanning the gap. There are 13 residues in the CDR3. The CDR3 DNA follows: TGTGCCAGCAGCTCTTTCAGTCGGGAAAAACTGTTTTTT. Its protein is CASSSFSREKLFF. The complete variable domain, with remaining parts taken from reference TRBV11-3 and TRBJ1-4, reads EAGVVQSPRYKIIEKKQPVAFWCNPISGHNTLYWYLQNLGQGPELLIRYENEEAVDDSQLPKDRFSAERLKGVDSTLKIQPAELGDSAVYLCASSSFSREKLFFGSGTQLSVL.

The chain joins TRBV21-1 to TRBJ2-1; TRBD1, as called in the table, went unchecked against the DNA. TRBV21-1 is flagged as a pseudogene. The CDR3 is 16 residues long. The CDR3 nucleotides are TGTGCCAGCAGCAAAGGGTGGGACAGGGGGACCAATGAGCAGTTCTTC. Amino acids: CASSKGWDRGTNEQFF.

The CDR3 bases are TGTGCCAGCAGCTTAGGGCGTGAAGCTTTCTTT. Residues: CASSLGREAFF. The rearrangement links TRBV13 to TRBJ1-1; D not certain. The germline V gene encodes CDR1 PRHDT and CDR2 FYEKMQ (reference sequence). The V end lost 0 bases, the J end lost 7 bases, and 3 bases lay between the germline ends. This CDR3 is 11 amino acids long.

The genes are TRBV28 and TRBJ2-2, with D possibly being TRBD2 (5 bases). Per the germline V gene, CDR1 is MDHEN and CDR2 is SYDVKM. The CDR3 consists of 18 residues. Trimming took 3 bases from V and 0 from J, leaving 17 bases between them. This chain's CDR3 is CASSFPSSGTSNTGELFF. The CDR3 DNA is TGTGCCAGCAGTTTCCCATCGTCGGGAACATCGAACACCGGGGAGCTGTTTTTT.

Here the CDR3 DNA reads TGCGCCAGCAGCCGCTGGACTAGGACGAACACCGGGGAGCTGTTTTTT. Translation: CASSRWTRTNTGELFF. This chain connects TRBV5-1 to TRBJ2-2, with TRBD2 matching 7 bases. Losses at the gene ends were 4 bases for V and 0 bases for J; bases not matched to a gene: 6. The CDR3 length is 16 residues. From germline, CDR1 is SGHRS and CDR2 YFSETQ.

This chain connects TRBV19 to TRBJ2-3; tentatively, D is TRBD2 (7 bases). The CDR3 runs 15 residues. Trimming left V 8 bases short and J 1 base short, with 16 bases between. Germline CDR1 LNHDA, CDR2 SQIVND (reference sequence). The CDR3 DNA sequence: TGTGCCAGTGGACTTAGGGGGGGCGGCACAGATACGCAGTATTTT. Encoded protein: CASGLRGGGTDTQYF.

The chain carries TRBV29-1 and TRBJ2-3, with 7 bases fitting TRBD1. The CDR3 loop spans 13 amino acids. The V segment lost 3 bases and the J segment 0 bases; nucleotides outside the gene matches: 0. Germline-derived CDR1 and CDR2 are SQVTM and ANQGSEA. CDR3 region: CSVEGQSTDTQYF. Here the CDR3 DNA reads TGCAGCGTTGAGGGACAGAGCACAGATACGCAGTATTTT.

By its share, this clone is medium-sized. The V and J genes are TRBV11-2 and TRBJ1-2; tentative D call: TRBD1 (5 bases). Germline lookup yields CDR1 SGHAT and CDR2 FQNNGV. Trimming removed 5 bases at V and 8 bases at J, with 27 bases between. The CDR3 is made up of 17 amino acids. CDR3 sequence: CASSPTTGRPGRDGYTF. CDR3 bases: TGTGCCAGCAGCCCCACAACCGGGCGGCCGGGAAGGGACGGCTACACCTTC.

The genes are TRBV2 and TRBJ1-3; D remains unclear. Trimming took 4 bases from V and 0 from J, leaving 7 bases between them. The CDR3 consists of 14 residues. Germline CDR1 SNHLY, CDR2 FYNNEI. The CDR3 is CASSVLSSGNTIYF. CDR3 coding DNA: TGTGCCAGCAGTGTCCTCAGCTCTGGAAACACCATATATTTT.

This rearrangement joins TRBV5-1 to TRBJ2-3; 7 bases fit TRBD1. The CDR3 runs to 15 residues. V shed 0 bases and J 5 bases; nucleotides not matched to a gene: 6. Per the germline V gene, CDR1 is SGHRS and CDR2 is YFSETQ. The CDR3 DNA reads TGCGCCAGCAGCTTGGCCGGGACAGCCGGAGATACGCAGTATTTT. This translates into CASSLAGTAGDTQYF.

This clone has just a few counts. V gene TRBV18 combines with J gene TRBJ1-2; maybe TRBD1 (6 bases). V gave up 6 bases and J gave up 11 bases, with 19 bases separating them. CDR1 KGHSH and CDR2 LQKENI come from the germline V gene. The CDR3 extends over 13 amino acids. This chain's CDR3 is CASSPQRGTLYTF. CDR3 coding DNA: TGTGCCAGCTCTCCCCAAAGGGGGACACTTTACACCTTC.

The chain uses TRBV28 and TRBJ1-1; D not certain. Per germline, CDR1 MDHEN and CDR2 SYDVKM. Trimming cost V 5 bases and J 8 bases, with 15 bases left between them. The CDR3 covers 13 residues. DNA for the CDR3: TGTGCCAGCAGTCCCAGAGTGCTGGGGGAAGCTTTCTTT. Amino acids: CASSPRVLGEAFF.

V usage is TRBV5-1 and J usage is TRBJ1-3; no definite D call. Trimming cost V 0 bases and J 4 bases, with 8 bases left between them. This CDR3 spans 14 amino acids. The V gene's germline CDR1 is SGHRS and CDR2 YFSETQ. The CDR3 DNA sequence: TGCGCCAGCAGCTTGGGGTCCTCAGGAAACACCATATATTTT. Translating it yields CASSLGSSGNTIYF. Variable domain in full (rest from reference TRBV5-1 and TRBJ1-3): KAGVTQTPRYLIKTRGQQVTLSCSPISGHRSVSWYQQTPGQGLQFLFEYFSETQRNKGNFPGRFSGRQFSNSRSEMNVSTLELGDSALYLCASSLGSSGNTIYFGEGSWLTVV.

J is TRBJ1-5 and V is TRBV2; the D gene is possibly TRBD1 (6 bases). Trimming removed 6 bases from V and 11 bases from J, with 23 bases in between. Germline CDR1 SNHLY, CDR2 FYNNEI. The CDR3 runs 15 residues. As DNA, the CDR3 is TGTGCCAGCAGCCAAGGGGCAGGGCTATCAGGGGCCCAGCATTTT. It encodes CASSQGAGLSGAQHF. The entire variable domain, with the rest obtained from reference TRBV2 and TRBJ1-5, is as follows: EPEVTQTPSHQVTQMGQEVILRCVPISNHLYFYWYRQILGQKVEFLVSFYNNEISEKSEIFDDQFSVERPDGSNFTLKIRSTKLEDSAMYFCASSQGAGLSGAQHFGDGTRLSIL.

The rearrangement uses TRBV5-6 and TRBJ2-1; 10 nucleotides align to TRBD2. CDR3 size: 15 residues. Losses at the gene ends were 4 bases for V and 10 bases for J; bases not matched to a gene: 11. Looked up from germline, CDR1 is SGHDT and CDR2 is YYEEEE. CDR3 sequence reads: CASSPASGGLREQFF. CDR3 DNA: TGTGCCAGCAGCCCGGCTAGCGGGGGTCTAAGGGAGCAGTTCTTC.

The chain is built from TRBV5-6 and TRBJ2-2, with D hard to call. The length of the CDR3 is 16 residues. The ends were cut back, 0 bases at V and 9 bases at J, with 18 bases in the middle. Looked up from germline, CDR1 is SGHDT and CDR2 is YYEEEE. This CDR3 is CASSLVDSTRRRELFF. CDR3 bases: TGTGCCAGCAGCTTGGTTGATTCGACTCGCCGAAGGGAGCTGTTTTTT.

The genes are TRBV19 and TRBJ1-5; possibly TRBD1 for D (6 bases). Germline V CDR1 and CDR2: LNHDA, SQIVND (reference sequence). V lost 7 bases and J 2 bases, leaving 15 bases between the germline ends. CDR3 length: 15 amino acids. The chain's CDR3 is CASTRDNIRNQPQHF. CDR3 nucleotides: TGTGCCAGTACTAGGGACAATATACGCAATCAGCCCCAGCATTTT. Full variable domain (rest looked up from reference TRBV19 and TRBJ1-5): DGGITQSPKYLFRKEGQNVTLSCEQNLNHDAMYWYRQDPGQGLRLIYYSQIVNDFQKGDIAEGYSVSREKKESFPLTVTSAQKNPTAFYLCASTRDNIRNQPQHFGDGTRLSIL.

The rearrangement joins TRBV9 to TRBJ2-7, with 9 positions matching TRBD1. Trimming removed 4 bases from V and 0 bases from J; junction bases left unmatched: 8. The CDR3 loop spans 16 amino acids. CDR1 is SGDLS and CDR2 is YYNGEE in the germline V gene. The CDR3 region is CASSPRQGVTSYEQYF. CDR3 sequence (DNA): TGTGCCAGCAGCCCCAGACAGGGGGTAACCTCCTACGAGCAGTACTTC.

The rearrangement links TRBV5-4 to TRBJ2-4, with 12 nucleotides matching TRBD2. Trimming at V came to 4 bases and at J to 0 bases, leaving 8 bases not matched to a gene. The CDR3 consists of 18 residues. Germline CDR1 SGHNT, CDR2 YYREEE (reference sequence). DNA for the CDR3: TGTGCCAGCAGCGCCACTAGCGGGAGGTTTGAAGCCAAAAACATTCAGTACTTC. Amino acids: CASSATSGRFEAKNIQYF.

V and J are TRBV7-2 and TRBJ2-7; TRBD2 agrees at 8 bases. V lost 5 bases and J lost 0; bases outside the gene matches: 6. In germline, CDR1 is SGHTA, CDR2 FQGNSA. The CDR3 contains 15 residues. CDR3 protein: CASSPQRGSSYEQYF. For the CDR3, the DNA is TGTGCCAGCAGCCCCCAGCGGGGGAGCTCCTACGAGCAGTACTTC. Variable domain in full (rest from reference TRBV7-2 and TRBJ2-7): GAGVSQSPSNKVTEKGKDVELRCDPISGHTALYWYRQSLGQGLEFLIYFQGNSAPDKSGLPSDRFSAERTGGSVSTLTIQRTQQEDSAVYLCASSPQRGSSYEQYFGPGTRLTVT.

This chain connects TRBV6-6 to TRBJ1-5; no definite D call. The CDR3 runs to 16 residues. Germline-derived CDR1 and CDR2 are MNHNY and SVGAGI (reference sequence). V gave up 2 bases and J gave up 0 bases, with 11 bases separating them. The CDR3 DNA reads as TGTGCCAGCAGTTACGGCGGGGAGCATAGCAATCAGCCCCAGCATTTT. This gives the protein CASSYGGEHSNQPQHF.

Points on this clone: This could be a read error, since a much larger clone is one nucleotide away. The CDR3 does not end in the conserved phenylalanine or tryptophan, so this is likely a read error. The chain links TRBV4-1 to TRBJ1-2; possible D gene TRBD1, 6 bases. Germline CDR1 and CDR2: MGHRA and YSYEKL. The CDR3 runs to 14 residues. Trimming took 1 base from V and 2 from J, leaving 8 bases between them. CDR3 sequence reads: CASSQAGQNYGYTL. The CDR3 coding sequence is TGCGCCAGCAGCCAAGCGGGACAAAACTATGGCTACACCCTC.

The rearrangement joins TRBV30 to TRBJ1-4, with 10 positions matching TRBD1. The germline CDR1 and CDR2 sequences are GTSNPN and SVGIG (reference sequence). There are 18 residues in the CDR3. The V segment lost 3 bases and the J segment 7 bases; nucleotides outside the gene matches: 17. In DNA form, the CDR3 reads TGTGCCTGGAGGGATCCCTCTCAAAGGACAGGGGGGATTGAAAAACTGTTTTTT. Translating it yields CAWRDPSQRTGGIEKLFF.

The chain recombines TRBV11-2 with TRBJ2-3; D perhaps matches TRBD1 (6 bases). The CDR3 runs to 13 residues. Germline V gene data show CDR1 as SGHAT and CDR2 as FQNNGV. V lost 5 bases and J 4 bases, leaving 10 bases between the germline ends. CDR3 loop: CASSGAGADTQYF. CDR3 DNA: TGTGCCAGCAGCGGGGCAGGGGCAGATACGCAGTATTTT.

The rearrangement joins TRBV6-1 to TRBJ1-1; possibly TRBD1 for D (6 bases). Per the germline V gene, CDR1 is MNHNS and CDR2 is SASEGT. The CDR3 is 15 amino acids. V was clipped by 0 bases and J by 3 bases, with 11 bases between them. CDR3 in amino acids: CASSEAAGHYTEAFF. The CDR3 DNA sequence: TGTGCCAGCAGTGAAGCGGCGGGACATTACACTGAAGCTTTCTTT.